This T cell receptor delta chain was recovered during a study of γδ T cells in repeated Plasmodium falciparum infection (TCRdb year 2021). Background on the whole study: Malian children exposed to intense seasonal malaria transmission were enrolled in the natural-infection arm and compared with Australian children matched for age and gender. Several malaria-naive U.S. adults underwent four controlled human malaria infections by bites from P. falciparum NF54-infected Anopheles stephensi mosquitoes over around 590 days. Samples from controlled-infection subjects were taken at baseline, right before selected infections, and 21 days after each infection. The gammadelta TCR repertoires from Mali were analysed in two ways: cross-sectionally during periods with no transmission, and longitudinally across episodes of acute febrile malaria. The study looked at how repeated Plasmodium falciparum infection shapes the human gammadelta T cell repertoire, using both natural infection in Mali and controlled human malaria infection.

Vgamma9/Vdelta2+ and Vdelta2-negative gammadelta T cell populations were flow-sorted from peripheral blood mononuclear cells for bulk TCR repertoire analysis. Here is what the overall study found, with its caveats: Analysis of inter-individual variability in gammadelta T cell responses was limited by the small size of the controlled-infection cohort. A highly stable polyclonal repertoire over time and infection, with many inter-individual overlapping TCRgamma sequences, was shown by Vgamma9/Vdelta2+ TCR repertoires. Generalizability was limited because the Malian cohort came from a small rural village made up predominantly of one ethnic group. Vdelta2-negative gammadelta TCR repertoires from Malian children appeared more clonally expanded, less diverse and less shared than those of Australian children. In Vdelta2-negative, largely Vdelta1+, gammadelta TCR repertoires, repeated controlled infections appeared to drive waves of new clonotype selection.

Library preparation employed multiplex PCR. Sequencer: Illumina MiSeq. From each sorted gammadelta T cell sample, both TCR gamma (TRG) and TCR delta (TRD) chains were sequenced. The authors' analysis ran thus. The repertoire analyses drew on clonotype tree plots, the accumulated frequency of the top 20 clonotypes, and diversity index (DI) and D75 metrics. TCRdb recomputed clones from the public reads with CATT; identical DNA rows were then combined. TCRdb, not the original authors, processed these V and J calls. The table for this sample lists more than 70,000 delta-chain clones; less than 1% of them were counted only once. The ten most abundant clones make up approximately 9.6% of the sample. The CDR3 runs 19 amino acids, cysteine and phenylalanine included. Only the CDR3 part of the read is kept: 57 bases, read in frame from the first base. CDR1 is given as TSWWSYY and CDR2 as QGS, both from the germline V gene.

This clone was found a few times. It lacks a known antigen. The protein held in TCRdb is that of a much larger clone and does not match this DNA's translation at residue 15, likely because of a read error; the protein shown is translated from the DNA. This TCR was sampled from a pool of human donors (malaria-infected and uninfected, not separated). The chain is made from TRDV1 and TRDJ1; 9 bases in between match TRDD3. TCRdb does not report a J gene; here it was assigned by matching the DNA to germline references. Sequencing used gamma-delta T cells from blood. The DNA is TGTGCTCTTGGGGAACTAAGAATGGCTACGGGGATACGGACCGGTAAACTCATCTTT. It encodes CALGELRMATGIRTGKLIF.